Shown below are 21 T cell receptor beta chains from a single sample sequenced in a study of read filtering for tumor transcriptome and immune sequencing. The library was built from around 380 ng RNA with molecular barcoded adaptors for alpha/delta and beta/gamma chains. TCRdb ran MiXCR on the reads and lists one entry per CDR3 protein. In the table there are roughly 90,000 distinct CDR3 sequences, around a fifth of which are singletons. The specimen was a population of CD138-negative cells sorted from bone marrow. Receptors were obtained from a donor over 35 with multiple myeloma.

A word on this clonotype: A read error is possible here, since a much larger clone lies one base away. V and J are TRBV28 and TRBJ2-3; 7 bases map to TRBD2. The CDR3 has 14 residues. Germline V CDR1 and CDR2: MDHEN, SYDVKM. Trimming cost V 7 bases and J 6 bases; bases outside gene matches: 10. The CDR3 sequence is CASIPSGRGDTQYF. Written as DNA, the CDR3 is TGTGCCAGCATCCCTAGCGGAAGAGGGGATACGCAGTATTTT. Based on the CDR3 plus reference TRBV28 and TRBJ2-3, the full variable domain is DVKVTQSSRYLVKRTGEKVFLECVQDMDHENMFWYRQDPGLGLRLIYFSYDVKMKEKGDIPEGYSVSREKKERFSLILESASTNQTSMYLCASIPSGRGDTQYFGPGTRLTVL.

This clonotype was counted only a few times. The chain is built from TRBV20-1 and TRBJ1-2; D is uncertain. Germline CDR1 and CDR2: DFQATT and SNEGSKA (reference sequence). The length of the CDR3 is 13 residues. V shed 8 bases and J shed 7 bases, with 20 bases lying between them. CDR3 region: CSTTPFDLGGYTF. The CDR3 DNA reads as TGCAGTACCACCCCTTTCGATCTGGGTGGCTACACCTTC.

This clonotype was recorded many times. The chain recombines TRBV6-5 with TRBJ1-2; possible D gene TRBD1, 5 bases. CDR3 length: 14 amino acids. The ends were cut back, 2 bases at V and 2 bases at J, with 9 bases in the middle. The germline CDR1 and CDR2 sequences are MNHEY and SVGAGI. Here the CDR3 reads CASSYGGRNYGYTF. CDR3 coding DNA: TGTGCCAGCAGTTACGGGGGGAGGAACTATGGCTACACCTTC.

The rearrangement uses TRBV28 and TRBJ1-5; D gene ambiguous. Germline assignment: CDR1 MDHEN and CDR2 SYDVKM. CDR3 size: 17 residues. V was trimmed by 0 bases and J by 0 bases, leaving 12 bases between them. The CDR3 loop reads CASSLWRTAISNQPQHF. The CDR3 DNA is TGTGCCAGCAGTTTATGGCGGACGGCGATTAGCAATCAGCCCCAGCATTTT.

This clonotype has just a few counts. The gene calls are TRBV29-1 and TRBJ1-5, with unresolved D. This CDR3 is 14 amino acids long. Trimming removed 3 bases at V and 6 bases at J, with 15 bases between. CDR1 SQVTM and CDR2 ANQGSEA come from the germline V gene. CDR3 nucleotide sequence: TGCAGCGTTGAGATAGGGCTGTGTGGTCAGCCCCAGCATTTT. Translation gives CSVEIGLCGQPQHF.

There are many counts of this clonotype. J is TRBJ1-5 and V is TRBV12-3 or TRBV12-4; perhaps TRBD1 as D (5 bases). The CDR3 extends over 14 amino acids. Trimming took off 3 bases at V and 4 bases at J, with 10 bases between the two ends. CDR3 amino acids: CASSLGGGNQPQHF. CDR3 bases: TGTGCCAGCAGTTTGGGGGGGGGGAATCAGCCCCAGCATTTT.

This rearrangement joins TRBV7-2 to TRBJ2-5; 11 bases map to TRBD2. V dropped 5 bases and J dropped 9; count of bases not matched to a gene: 11. The V gene's germline CDR1 is SGHTA and CDR2 FQGNSA. The CDR3 is made up of 15 amino acids. The CDR3 DNA sequence: TGTGCCAGCAGCATTAGCGGGGGGGGGTTTAGGGCCCAGTACTTC. It yields the protein CASSISGGGFRAQYF.

This clonotype was recorded at least ten times. This chain links TRBV9 with TRBJ2-1; D not resolved. CDR1 and CDR2 (germline): SGDLS, YYNGEE. Between the trimmed V and J ends, which lost 2 bases and 6 bases, there was a span of 6 bases. The CDR3 length is 12 residues. CDR3 nucleotide sequence: TGTGCCAGCAGCGTTGACTTCAATGAGCAGTTCTTC. It translates to CASSVDFNEQFF.

This clonotype was counted between two and nine times. The chain carries TRBV5-1 and TRBJ2-3; possible D gene TRBD1, 6 bases. Trimming left V 2 bases short and J 5 bases short, with 9 bases between. This CDR3 has 13 residues. Germline CDR1 and CDR2: SGHRS and YFSETQ. CDR3 residues: CASSFTGIDTQYF. CDR3 nucleotides: TGCGCCAGCAGCTTTACAGGGATAGATACGCAGTATTTT.

This clonotype was seen ten or more times. The chain recombines TRBV7-3 with TRBJ2-7, with D maybe TRBD2 (6 bases). Germline V gene sequence: CDR1 SGHTA, CDR2 FQGTGA. The CDR3 is 14 residues long. V shed 6 bases and J shed 2 bases, with 14 bases lying between them. The CDR3 coding sequence is TGTGCCAGCAGTTCTCTGGGCGGGGCCTACGAGCAGTACTTC. This translates into CASSSLGGAYEQYF.

The rearrangement joins TRBV11-2 to TRBJ2-3, with D hard to call. The germline gives CDR1 SGHAT, CDR2 FQNNGV. The CDR3 covers 11 residues. Trimming removed 5 bases from V and 6 bases from J, with 6 bases in between. Here the CDR3 reads CASSAKDTQYF. CDR3 sequence (DNA): TGTGCCAGCAGCGCCAAGGATACGCAGTATTTT.

This clonotype was seen more than once but under ten times. V and J are TRBV2 and TRBJ2-2; D not certain. This CDR3 comprises 13 residues. Between the trimmed V and J ends, which lost 5 bases and 5 bases, there was a span of 9 bases. The germline gives CDR1 SNHLY, CDR2 FYNNEI. CDR3 DNA sequence: TGTGCCAGCAGTCCTTCGATTACCGGGGAGCTGTTTTTT. This encodes CASSPSITGELFF.

This sequence joins TRBV4-1 and TRBJ1-2; possibly TRBD1 for D (6 bases). The CDR3 totals 14 residues. V lost 3 bases and J 4 bases, leaving 12 bases between the germline ends. The germline V gene encodes CDR1 MGHRA and CDR2 YSYEKL. CDR3 coding DNA: TGCGCCAGCAGCCAGGCTGGACAGCCCTATGGCTACACCTTC. It encodes CASSQAGQPYGYTF.

This clonotype occurred a few times. The genes are TRBV7-9 and TRBJ1-2, with D uncertain. This CDR3 contains 17 residues. V dropped 2 bases and J dropped 2 bases, with 18 bases sitting between them. From germline, CDR1 is SEHNR and CDR2 FQNEAQ (reference sequence). CDR3 bases: TGTGCCAGCAGCTTACCCTCAACAAGCGGGATCAACTATGGCTACACCTTC. Translation: CASSLPSTSGINYGYTF.

The CDR3 DNA reads as TGCAGTGCTAGAGATCCAGGGGCGGGGGTCAGTGAGCAGTTCTTC. It is translated as CSARDPGAGVSEQFF. This rearrangement joins TRBV20-1 to TRBJ2-1, with a weak D call TRBD2 (7 bases). There are 15 residues in the CDR3. Germline V gene lookup returns CDR1 DFQATT and CDR2 SNEGSKA (reference sequence). The V gene lost 0 bases and the J gene lost 9 bases, with 18 bases spanning the gap.

This clonotype was counted only a few times. The chain carries TRBV5-1 and TRBJ2-1, with 12 bases that match TRBD2. This CDR3 is built from 16 residues. V shed 4 bases and J 5 bases; nucleotides not matched to a gene: 7. CDR1 and CDR2 from the germline V gene are SGHRS and YFSETQ. For the CDR3, the DNA is TGCGCCAGCAGCCCCCGGACTAGCGGGGTTAACAATGAGCAGTTCTTC. Translation: CASSPRTSGVNNEQFF.

Comments on this clonotype: This may come from a read error, since a much larger clone is one base off. The chain recombines TRBV7-2 with TRBJ2-5, with D perhaps matching TRBD1 (5 bases). The V gene lost 6 bases and the J gene lost 5 bases, with 13 bases spanning the gap. This CDR3 contains 13 residues. Germline V lookup: CDR1 SGHTA, CDR2 FQGNSA. CDR3 loop: CASRPGRTETQYF. The CDR3 coding sequence is TGTGCCAGCAGGCCAGGGCGGACGGAGACCCAGTACTTC. The full variable domain, with the rest looked up from reference TRBV7-2 and TRBJ2-5, is GAGVSQSPSNKVTEKGKDVELRCDPISGHTALYWYRQSLGQGLEFLIYFQGNSAPDKSGLPSDRFSAERTGGSVSTLTIQRTQQEDSAVYLCASRPGRTETQYFGPGTRLLVL.

This clonotype appeared many times. The chain recombines TRBV28 with TRBJ2-5; 13 nucleotides line up with TRBD2. Trimming removed 6 bases from V and 10 bases from J; junction bases left unmatched: 11. This CDR3 spans 15 amino acids. Germline V gives CDR1 MDHEN, CDR2 SYDVKM. CDR3 sequence reads: CASSRGTSGARDQYF. The CDR3 coding sequence is TGTGCCAGCAGCCGAGGGACTAGCGGGGCACGGGACCAGTACTTC.

This clonotype was seen repeatedly, ten times or more. The V gene is TRBV5-1, the J gene TRBJ1-1; D is ambiguous. Trimming removed 0 bases at V and 5 bases at J, with 17 bases between. This CDR3 spans 16 amino acids. Germline CDR1 SGHRS, CDR2 YFSETQ. The CDR3 region is CASSLGPKAPGTEAFF. In DNA, the CDR3 is TGCGCCAGCAGCTTGGGTCCGAAGGCCCCCGGGACTGAAGCTTTCTTT. Full variable domain (missing parts from reference TRBV5-1 and TRBJ1-1): KAGVTQTPRYLIKTRGQQVTLSCSPISGHRSVSWYQQTPGQGLQFLFEYFSETQRNKGNFPGRFSGRQFSNSRSEMNVSTLELGDSALYLCASSLGPKAPGTEAFFGQGTRLTVV.

This clonotype was seen ten or more times. The CDR3 protein is CASSHTDRVDGELFF. The DNA of the CDR3 is TGCGCCAGCAGTCACACGGACAGGGTGGATGGGGAGCTGTTTTTT. The chain employs TRBV23-1 and TRBJ2-2, with 8 bases aligning to TRBD1. TRBV23-1 is an open reading frame whose function is uncertain. V lost 3 bases, J lost 8 bases, and 8 bases stayed unmatched. CDR3 size: 15 residues.

This clonotype was observed a single time. This may be a read error, as it is one base from a much larger clone. The chain links TRBV5-1 to TRBJ1-1, with no clear D. V gave up 4 bases and J gave up 0 bases, with 10 bases separating them. CDR1 and CDR2 from the germline V gene are SGHRS and YFSETQ. The length of the CDR3 is 14 residues. CDR3 sequence reads: CASSVSTVNTEAFF. DNA for the CDR3: TGCGCCAGCAGCGTCTCCACAGTGAACACTGAAGCTTTCTTT. The whole variable domain, filled in from reference TRBV5-1 and TRBJ1-1, reads KAGVTQTPRYLIKTRGQQVTLSCSPISGHRSVSWYQQTPGQGLQFLFEYFSETQRNKGNFPGRFSGRQFSNSRSEMNVSTLELGDSALYLCASSVSTVNTEAFFGQGTRLTVV.